The T cell receptor beta chain described here comes from a study of blood T cell repertoires in COVID-19. Study-level information: COVID-19 samples, acute and convalescent, were from the United States, Italy and Spain. PBMCs, B-cell-depleted T cells, or T cells were the source of the cDNA or gDNA that made up the material.

The V end lost 5 bases, the J end lost 10 bases, and 12 bases lay between the germline ends. The V gene's germline CDR1 is SEHNR and CDR2 FQNEAQ (reference sequence). This CDR3 comprises 12 residues. Per the authors' pipeline: Researchers report that nucleated cell counts were estimated from reference gene primer amplification. Here immunoSEQ multiplex PCR was the method, and the copy in TCRdb shows in-frame clones only, minus some. V and J calls and clone size are copied from that table; D and trimming were computed from the DNA. There are around 94,000 clones in the sample; roughly nine tenths occur only once, and approximately 5.6% lies in the top ten.

The chain joins TRBV7-9 to TRBJ2-1; a weak D match, TRBD2 (5 bases). Sequencing was carried out using peripheral blood. This TCR was sampled from a woman aged 50 to 60 with COVID-19, enrolled during active disease. CDR3 DNA sequence: TGTGCCAGCAGCCCTCCTAGCCGCGAGCAGTTCTTC. This encodes CASSPPSREQFF.